These T cell receptor beta chains were read from a single sample in a study of brain T cells in children with intractable seizures. The table came from immunoSEQ multiplex PCR; TCRdb's copy has only in-frame clones and leaves some out. Found here are about 76,000 clones, under 95% of them singletons; the top ten hold roughly 1.5%. Sequences were derived from peripheral blood, sampled at surgery. The receptors were sampled from a boy younger than two with tuberous sclerosis and intractable seizures. Each CDR3 is given with its conserved first and last residue. D genes are given only for firm matches. The listing skips clone size in some rows; elsewhere it reads once, few, many or a size class.

NA,NA,TRBV12-3/TRBV12-4,TRBJ2-3,TGTGCCAGCAGTTTAGTTCGGGCAGATACGCAGTATTTT,CASSLVRADTQYF
NA,NA,TRBV5-8,TRBJ1-2,TGTGCCAGCAGCCCGGTCGGGGGTGGCTACACCTTC,CASSPVGGGYTF
TRBD1,NA,TRBV18,TRBJ1-1,TGTGCCAGCTCACTGAAGGGGGCCGGGACTGAAGCTTTCTTT,CASSLKGAGTEAFF
TRBD2,NA,TRBV9,TRBJ2-1,TGTGCCAGCAGCGGCACTAGCGGCACCTACAATGAGCAGTTCTTC,CASSGTSGTYNEQFF
NA,NA,TRBV9,TRBJ2-1,TGTGCCAGCATCCCTCCTAGCTCCTACAATGAGCAGTTCTTC,CASIPPSSYNEQFF
TRBD2,NA,TRBV27,TRBJ2-1,TGTGCCAGCAGCCATCCACGGGGGGATGAGCAGTTCTTC,CASSHPRGDEQFF
NA,NA,TRBV6-2/TRBV6-3,TRBJ2-2,TGTGCCAGCAGCACTGTCCGGTCGAACACCGGGGAGCTGTTTTTT,CASSTVRSNTGELFF
NA,NA,TRBV11-2,TRBJ1-2,TGTGCCAGCAGCTCACACCCCCCGGGGCCCCTTTATGGCTACACCTTC,CASSSHPPGPLYGYTF
TRBD2,NA,TRBV7-6,TRBJ2-5,TGTGCCAGCAGACCCAATAGCGGGAGCCAAGAGACCCAGTACTTC,CASRPNSGSQETQYF
NA,NA,TRBV5-6,TRBJ1-6,TGTGCCAGCAGCTTTAAGGCAGAATATAATTCACCCCTCCACTTT,CASSFKAEYNSPLHF
TRBD1,NA,TRBV4-1,TRBJ2-7,TGCGCCAGCAGCCAAGAATTAGGGACAGGGTCCCCCCTGCTTTACGAGCAGTACTTC,CASSQELGTGSPLLYEQYF
TRBD1,NA,TRBV27,TRBJ2-1,TGTGCCAGTAAAAACAGGGGGCCTCCCCTATACAATGAGCAGTTCTTC,CASKNRGPPLYNEQFF
NA,NA,TRBV6-4,TRBJ1-2,TGTGCCAGCAGTGACTCGAGTGGGGTTGGCTATGGCTACACCTTC,CASSDSSGVGYGYTF
NA,NA,TRBV30,TRBJ1-2,TGTGCCTGGAGGGGGGGGGACTTCTATGGCTACACCTTC,CAWRGGDFYGYTF
NA,NA,TRBV2,TRBJ1-5,TGTGCCAGCAGCGCACGCCCCGGGGGCAATCAGCCCCAGCATTTT,CASSARPGGNQPQHF
TRBD2,NA,TRBV6-1,TRBJ2-7,TGTGCCAGCAGTGAAGCTTGGACTAGCGGGGGGTTCGGCGACGAGCAGTACTTC,CASSEAWTSGGFGDEQYF
TRBD1,NA,TRBV19,TRBJ2-5,TGTGCCAGTAGTAGACAGGGGTACCAAGAGACCCAGTACTTC,CASSRQGYQETQYF
TRBD1,NA,TRBV3-1/TRBV3-2,TRBJ1-5,TGTGCCAGCAGCCAAGCAGGGGGTCAGCCCCAGCATTTT,CASSQAGGQPQHF
NA,NA,TRBV7-2,TRBJ2-7,TGTGCCAGCAGCTTACGAAGCGAGCAGTACTTC,CASSLRSEQYF
NA,NA,TRBV2,TRBJ1-1,TGTGCCAGCAGTGGCGGACAGACAAAGAACACTGAAGCTTTCTTT,CASSGGQTKNTEAFF
NA,NA,TRBV11-1,TRBJ2-3,TGTGCCAGCAGCTCTCCCCATCAGGGGTGGGATACGCAGTATTTT,CASSSPHQGWDTQYF
NA,once,TRBV3-1/TRBV3-2,TRBJ1-6,TGTGCCAGCAGCCAAGAATGGGGGAATTCACCCCTCCACTTT,CASSQEWGNSPLHF
NA,NA,TRBV6-5,TRBJ2-1,TGTGCCAGCAGCCTAGCGTACTCCTACAATGAGCAGTTCTTC,CASSLAYSYNEQFF
NA,few,TRBV5-5,TRBJ1-5,TGTGCCAGCAGTTTCGGGGGGGAGCCCCAGCATTTT,CASSFGGEPQHF
NA,NA,TRBV27,TRBJ1-1,TGTGCCAGCAGTTTTTCGTCGGGGCGAGAAGCTTTCTTT,CASSFSSGREAFF
NA,NA,TRBV11-2,TRBJ1-2,TGTGCCAGCAGCTCTCCTGGACAGATCTATGGCTACACCTTC,CASSSPGQIYGYTF
NA,NA,TRBV5-1,TRBJ1-1,TGCGCCAGCAGCGGAGGGGTTGAGACTGAAGCTTTCTTT,CASSGGVETEAFF
NA,NA,TRBV20-1,TRBJ2-1,TGCAGTGCTCCCCCCCCCGGCCCAAGGTTCTTC,CSAPPPGPRFF
NA,NA,TRBV18,TRBJ2-3,TGTGCCAGCTCAATAGTAAGCGCAGATACGCAGTATTTT,CASSIVSADTQYF
TRBD1,NA,TRBV7-3,TRBJ2-7,TGTGCCAGCAGCTTAAACGGAGGGACAGGGCCCGAGCAGTACTTC,CASSLNGGTGPEQYF
TRBD1,NA,TRBV7-2,TRBJ1-1,TGTGCCAGCGGACAGGGAGGTGAAGCTTTCTTT,CASGQGGEAFF
NA,once,TRBV5-5,TRBJ2-7,TGTGCCAGCAGCTGGGGAGCCGGAGGGGGTAATGGGTACGAGCAGTACTTC,CASSWGAGGGNGYEQYF
NA,once,TRBV7-9,TRBJ2-1,TGTGCCAGCAGCCCTGGACAGTTCAATGAGCAGTTCTTC,CASSPGQFNEQFF
TRBD2,NA,TRBV6-8,TRBJ2-3,TGTGCCAGCAGTCAACTAGCGGGGGGGCTTAGAAACACAGATACGCAGTATTTT,CASSQLAGGLRNTDTQYF
NA,NA,TRBV5-6,TRBJ1-2,TGTGCCAGCAGCTTTGGCCCCGACAGGACCGTCTATGGCTACACCTTC,CASSFGPDRTVYGYTF
NA,once,TRBV2,TRBJ1-4,TGTGCCAGTGGTGGGAAAACCTCCTGGGAAAAACTGTTTTTT,CASGGKTSWEKLFF
NA,NA,TRBV28,TRBJ1-5,TGTGCCAGCAGTTTATTCCGGGAACGGGGCAATCAGCCCCAGCATTTT,CASSLFRERGNQPQHF
NA,NA,TRBV3-1/TRBV3-2,TRBJ1-2,TGTGCCAGCAGCCAAGGGGACCCTTTGGGCTACACCTTC,CASSQGDPLGYTF
NA,NA,TRBV6-5,TRBJ1-2,TGTGCCAGCAGTTACGAGCAGGTGCCCTCTCGGGGCTACACCTTC,CASSYEQVPSRGYTF
TRBD2,NA,TRBV7-3,TRBJ2-2,TGTGCCAGCAACCAAGCGGGGGGTAACACCGGGGAGCTGTTTTTT,CASNQAGGNTGELFF
NA,NA,TRBV5-1,TRBJ2-5,TGCGCCAGTCAGGGGGGCACCCAAGAGACCCAGTACTTC,CASQGGTQETQYF
TRBD2,NA,TRBV30,TRBJ2-2,TGTGCCTGGAGTCTCCCGGGACTAGCGCGCTTTTTT,CAWSLPGLARFF
NA,NA,TRBV6-1,TRBJ1-1,TGTGCCAGCAGTGACAGAAACTTAGGAGCTTTCTTT,CASSDRNLGAFF
NA,NA,TRBV30,TRBJ2-1,TGTGCCTGGACGACTAATGGCAATGAGCAGTTCTTC,CAWTTNGNEQFF
TRBD1,NA,TRBV10-3,TRBJ1-1,TGTGCCATCAGTGCCTACAGGGGGCGGACGAACACTGAAGCTTTCTTT,CAISAYRGRTNTEAFF
NA,NA,TRBV19,TRBJ1-3,TGTGCCAGTGATACCGGGGGAAACACCATATATTTT,CASDTGGNTIYF
NA,NA,TRBV11-2,TRBJ2-7,TGTGCCAGCAGCCCGTACTACGAGCAGTACTTC,CASSPYYEQYF
NA,NA,TRBV7-2,TRBJ1-1,TGTGCCAGCAGCCAGTCTCTCCGGGCCATCGACACTGAAGCTTTCTTT,CASSQSLRAIDTEAFF
TRBD2,NA,TRBV19,TRBJ2-7,TGTGCCAGTAGCTCCGGGACTAGCTTGTCCTACGAGCAGTACTTC,CASSSGTSLSYEQYF
NA,NA,TRBV7-2,TRBJ1-3,TGTGCCAGCAGCCTTGGTGACGGTCCTGGAAACACCATATATTTT,CASSLGDGPGNTIYF
NA,NA,TRBV24-1,TRBJ2-2,TGTGCCACCGGACGGGGGATTCGGACCGGGGAGCTGTTTTTT,CATGRGIRTGELFF
TRBD2,NA,TRBV4-1,TRBJ2-2,TGCGCCAGCAGCCATATACTAGCGGGTTCCGGGGAGCTGTTTTTT,CASSHILAGSGELFF
NA,NA,TRBV3-1/TRBV3-2,TRBJ2-7,TGTGCCAGCAGCCTCCAGGGGGGACTATACTACGAGCAGTACTTC,CASSLQGGLYYEQYF
NA,NA,TRBV5-1,TRBJ1-6,TGCGCCAGCAGCTCCCAGGGAATGTTAGTGAATTCACCCCTCCACTTT,CASSSQGMLVNSPLHF
NA,NA,TRBV3-1/TRBV3-2,TRBJ2-2,TGTGCCAGCAGCCAAGGACTCCGGACGGTTGGAGGGGAGCTGTTTTTT,CASSQGLRTVGGELFF
NA,NA,TRBV7-9,TRBJ1-3,TGTGCCAGCAGCTTAGGCCTCTTCTCTGGAAACACCATATATTTT,CASSLGLFSGNTIYF
NA,NA,TRBV5-1,TRBJ2-3,TGCGCCAGCAGCTCCTCAATTACTAGCACAGATACGCAGTATTTT,CASSSSITSTDTQYF
TRBD2,NA,TRBV4-2,TRBJ2-1,TGTGCCAGCAGCCAAGATTCTGGGGTAGCGGGACCCTACAATGAGCAGTTCTTC,CASSQDSGVAGPYNEQFF
TRBD1,NA,TRBV5-1,TRBJ1-2,TGCGCCAGCAGCTTCACAGGGGGCGACTATGGCTACACCTTC,CASSFTGGDYGYTF
NA,medium-sized,TRBV19,TRBJ2-7,TGTGCCAGTAGTATCTCCCCAGGACAATCCTACGAGCAGTACTTC,CASSISPGQSYEQYF